The subject of this entry is one T cell receptor (beta chain). The data derive from a study of blood T cell repertoires in COVID-19. Study overall: COVID-19 samples from acute and convalescent phases originated in the United States, Italy and Spain. T cells, B-cell-depleted T cells, or PBMCs supplied cDNA or gDNA.

The authors' processing: Amplification of reference gene primers was used by the study to estimate nucleated cell counts. This table comes from immunoSEQ multiplex PCR, and its TCRdb copy is limited to in-frame clones, with some not included. V and J calls and clone size are copied from that table; D and trimming were computed from the DNA. The data contain around 120,000 clones, around 80% of them singletons. The germline V gene has CDR1 KGHDR and CDR2 SFDVKD. The CDR3 contains 13 residues. V lost 4 bases and J 3 bases, leaving 6 bases between the germline ends. This sequence joins TRBV24-1 and TRBJ2-1; possible D gene TRBD2, 5 bases. The sequenced sample was peripheral blood. The source is a woman older than 75 with acute or convalescent COVID-19. Here the CDR3 reads CATSDGDYNEQFF. In DNA form, the CDR3 reads TGTGCCACCAGTGACGGGGACTACAATGAGCAGTTCTTC.